Shown below are 27 T cell receptor beta chains from a single sample sequenced in a study of T cells in Graves' hyperthyroidism and ophthalmopathy. Amplification of TCR beta CDR3 regions was performed using RNA transcripts as template. Primed by the HTBI set, a first-round RT-PCR was run on the TCR CDR3. TCRdb re-derived calls from the multiplex PCR reads in MiXCR, one entry per CDR3 protein. The sample includes 300,000 to 400,000 distinct CDR3 sequences, approximately 15% of them seen just once. The sequencing sample was made of blood. The receptor set was obtained from a woman under 40 with Graves' hyperthyroidism.

The genes are TRBV20-1 and TRBJ2-6, with TRBD1 matching over 8 bases. Germline V gene sequence: CDR1 DFQATT, CDR2 SNEGSKA (reference sequence). This CDR3 has 18 residues. The V segment lost 0 bases and the J segment 0 bases; nucleotides outside the gene matches: 7. CDR3 nucleotides: TGCAGTGCTAGAGATCCCCGGGACAGGAGCTCTGGGGCCAACGTCCTGACTTTC. It is translated as CSARDPRDRSSGANVLTF.

The rearrangement uses TRBV4-3 and TRBJ1-2, with D unclear. V was shortened by 0 bases and J by 12 bases, with 14 bases between the two germline ends. The germline V gene has CDR1 LGHNA and CDR2 YSLEER. The CDR3 has 13 residues. The CDR3 DNA is TGCGCCAGCAGCCAAGATTCCCGTCAAGGCCACACCTTC. Its translation is CASSQDSRQGHTF.

The CDR3 bases are TGCAGTGCTAGAGATCTCAAAGGGGGTACCTCTAATGAGCAGTTCTTC. This gives the protein CSARDLKGGTSNEQFF. The chain uses TRBV20-1 and TRBJ2-1; D perhaps matches TRBD1 (6 bases). Trimming removed 0 bases at V and 7 bases at J, with 19 bases between. CDR3 length equals 16 residues. The germline CDR1 and CDR2 sequences are DFQATT and SNEGSKA (reference sequence).

This clonotype came up a few times. V gene TRBV12-3 or TRBV12-4 combines with J gene TRBJ2-5; TRBD1 matches 7 bases. The CDR3 is 15 amino acids. The ends lost 5 bases at V and 4 bases at J; junction bases unmatched: 10. The CDR3 region has the DNA TGTGCCAGCAGTCCAACGACAGGGAAGCTAGAGACCCAGTACTTC. It codes for CASSPTTGKLETQYF.

This clonotype has just a few counts. The chain joins TRBV5-6 to TRBJ1-1; D is unresolved. V gave up 4 bases and J gave up 1 base, with 14 bases separating them. The germline V gene encodes CDR1 SGHDT and CDR2 YYEEEE. The CDR3 extends over 15 amino acids. The CDR3 DNA follows: TGTGCCAGCAGCGCCCTTAGACGGCAGAACACTGAAGCTTTCTTT. Residues: CASSALRRQNTEAFF.

The rearrangement uses TRBV28 and TRBJ1-2, with a weak D call TRBD1 (5 bases). The V end lost 5 bases, the J end lost 4 bases, and 14 bases lay between the germline ends. Germline V lookup: CDR1 MDHEN, CDR2 SYDVKM. The CDR3 sequence is 14 residues long. The DNA of the CDR3 is TGTGCCAGCAGTGCGTTCAGGGTCGCCTATGGCTACACCTTC. Amino acids: CASSAFRVAYGYTF.

The sample holds many counts of this clonotype. The chain recombines TRBV28 with TRBJ2-7, with D perhaps TRBD1 or TRBD2 (5 bases each). Germline CDR1 MDHEN, CDR2 SYDVKM. The CDR3 consists of 14 residues. V was clipped by 6 bases and J by 6 bases, with 18 bases between them. The CDR3 here is CASSPAGTVLEQYF. CDR3 bases: TGTGCCAGCAGCCCGGCCGGGACGGTGCTCGAGCAGTACTTC.

The J gene is TRBJ2-2, the V gene TRBV29-1, with a weak D call TRBD2 (6 bases). Between the trimmed V and J ends, which lost 4 bases and 0 bases, there was a span of 12 bases. Germline loops: CDR1 SQVTM, CDR2 ANQGSEA. The CDR3 runs 15 residues. CDR3 bases: TGCAGCGTTGTCGCGGGGCCCCCGAACACCGGGGAGCTGTTTTTT. Protein: CSVVAGPPNTGELFF.

At least ten counts were recorded for this clonotype. V gene TRBV6-1 combines with J gene TRBJ2-2; D not certain. Trimming took off 3 bases at V and 4 bases at J, with 6 bases between the two ends. CDR3 length: 13 amino acids. CDR1 MNHNS and CDR2 SASEGT come from the germline V gene. This CDR3 is CASSDVRTGELFF. The CDR3 DNA reads as TGTGCCAGCAGTGATGTCCGCACCGGGGAGCTGTTTTTT.

The table lists this clonotype with many counts. The chain employs TRBV2 and TRBJ1-2, with unresolved D. Trimming left V 8 bases short and J 4 bases short, with 20 bases between. The CDR3 totals 15 residues. Germline CDR1 is SNHLY and CDR2 is FYNNEI. CDR3 amino acids: CASGRPGSLIYGYTF. CDR3 nucleotide sequence: TGTGCCAGCGGCCGCCCGGGATCACTAATCTATGGCTACACCTTC.

Comments on this clonotype: This CDR3 fails to terminate in the conserved phenylalanine or tryptophan, so it likely reflects a read error. The chain joins TRBV12-3 or TRBV12-4 to TRBJ1-5; perhaps TRBD1 as D (5 bases). V dropped 7 bases and J dropped 0 bases, with 16 bases sitting between them. This CDR3 is built from 16 residues. CDR3 amino acids: CASIAAPGTSNQPQHL. In DNA, the CDR3 is TGTGCCAGCATCGCAGCACCGGGGACTAGCAATCAGCCCCAGCATCTT.

The sample holds a few counts of this clonotype. V gene TRBV27 combines with J gene TRBJ1-1, with D maybe TRBD1 (6 bases). The germline V and J ends were trimmed by 7 bases and 7 bases, with 16 bases remaining between them. CDR3 size: 13 residues. CDR1 MNHEY and CDR2 SMNVEV come from the germline V gene (reference sequence). The DNA of the CDR3 is TGTGCCAGCAAAGCGGGGGCGAGGAGTGAAGCTTTCTTT. Translation gives CASKAGARSEAFF.

This clonotype was seen at least ten times. The chain carries TRBV13 and TRBJ2-7; 14 bases map to TRBD2. The germline gives CDR1 PRHDT, CDR2 FYEKMQ (reference sequence). Trimming cost V 5 bases and J 6 bases; bases outside gene matches: 15. The CDR3 loop spans 18 amino acids. The CDR3 region is CASSAGLAGGGALREQYF. CDR3 DNA: TGTGCCAGCAGCGCTGGACTAGCGGGAGGTGGGGCGTTACGCGAGCAGTACTTC.

This chain uses TRBV20-1 with TRBJ2-7; D tentatively reads TRBD1 or TRBD2 (5 bases each). Trimming pared 3 bases from V and 7 bases from J, leaving 13 bases between. This CDR3 is 12 amino acids long. Germline loops: CDR1 DFQATT, CDR2 SNEGSKA (reference sequence). DNA of the CDR3: TGCAGTGCTAGTACGGGGCCGACAGAGCAGTACTTC. Translating gives CSASTGPTEQYF.

This clonotype occurred many times. The chain recombines TRBV5-6 with TRBJ1-1; D is unresolved. The V gene lost 2 bases and the J gene lost 3 bases, with 11 bases spanning the gap. CDR1 and CDR2 from the germline V gene are SGHDT and YYEEEE. The CDR3 consists of 14 residues. The CDR3 coding sequence is TGTGCCAGCAGCTTAGGTCTGGGAGACACTGAAGCTTTCTTT. Residues: CASSLGLGDTEAFF.

In this sample, this clonotype turned up many times. The chain joins TRBV12-3 or TRBV12-4 to TRBJ2-7; D is uncertain. Trimming left V 3 bases short and J 2 bases short, with 8 bases between. CDR3 size: 13 residues. For the CDR3, the DNA is TGTGCCAGCAGTTTCCAGGCCCCCTACGAGCAGTACTTC. It specifies CASSFQAPYEQYF.

This clonotype was detected many times. The V and J genes are TRBV28 and TRBJ1-6, with TRBD1 as a possible D gene (5 bases). CDR1 and CDR2 (germline): MDHEN, SYDVKM. The CDR3 consists of 15 residues. The V gene lost 1 base and the J gene lost 6 bases, with 10 bases spanning the gap. The CDR3 region has the DNA TGTGCCAGCAGTTTATCGGCAGGGAGTAATTCACCCCTCCACTTT. Translating it yields CASSLSAGSNSPLHF.

This chain joins TRBV14 and TRBJ2-7; 9 nucleotides match TRBD1. Germline V gene sequence: CDR1 SGHDN, CDR2 FVKESK. Unmatched junction bases numbered 9, after V lost 1 base and J lost 2 bases. There are 17 residues in the CDR3. CDR3 DNA sequence: TGTGCCAGCAGCCAAGTATTTGGCGGACAGGGGACCTACGAGCAGTACTTC. It is translated as CASSQVFGGQGTYEQYF.

The chain uses TRBV20-1 and TRBJ2-3; a weak D match, TRBD1 (5 bases). V gave up 0 bases and J gave up 1 base, with 17 bases separating them. The germline CDR1 and CDR2 sequences are DFQATT and SNEGSKA (reference sequence). The CDR3 is 17 residues long. CDR3 sequence reads: CSARDRLRGPGTDTQYF. The CDR3 region has the DNA TGCAGTGCTAGAGATCGGTTAAGGGGCCCGGGCACAGATACGCAGTATTTT.

The genes are TRBV20-1 and TRBJ1-5; the D gene is possibly TRBD1 (5 bases). Germline CDR1 DFQATT, CDR2 SNEGSKA (reference sequence). The CDR3 runs to 13 residues. The V and J ends lost 3 bases and 5 bases respectively, with 11 bases between them. This CDR3 is CSASGGADQPQHF. The CDR3 region has the DNA TGCAGTGCTAGTGGAGGGGCTGATCAGCCCCAGCATTTT.

Comments on this clonotype: A much larger clone differs from this one at a single base, so this may be a read error. The rearrangement joins TRBV11-2 to TRBJ2-3, with D possibly TRBD1 on 5 matching bases. The CDR3 contains 13 residues. Germline CDR1 reads SGHAT; CDR2 reads FQNNGV. This chain's CDR3 is CASSLYDSDTHYF. For the CDR3, the DNA is TGTGCCAGCAGCTTATATGACAGCGATACGCACTATTTT.

V is TRBV12-3 or TRBV12-4 and J is TRBJ2-7; tentatively, D is TRBD1 (5 bases). This CDR3 comprises 14 residues. Trimming shortened V by 3 bases and J by 5 bases, and 14 bases separated the two germline ends. The CDR3 here is CASSFGRGQDEQYF. DNA of the CDR3: TGTGCCAGCAGTTTTGGAAGGGGTCAGGACGAGCAGTACTTC.

This clonotype was counted many times. V usage is TRBV6-5 and J usage is TRBJ2-5; D uncertain. This CDR3 is built from 14 residues. Trimming pared 0 bases from V and 0 bases from J, leaving 5 bases between. Germline V gene sequence: CDR1 MNHEY, CDR2 SVGAGI. CDR3 protein: CASSYSPDQETQYF. The CDR3 nucleotides read TGTGCCAGCAGTTACTCGCCAGACCAAGAGACCCAGTACTTC.

This clonotype was recorded at least ten times. The CDR3 loop reads CASSLPQGVQYF. The CDR3 DNA follows: TGTGCCAGCAGTTTGCCCCAGGGGGTGCAGTACTTC. The chain is built from TRBV28 and TRBJ2-7; 7 bases agree with TRBD1. The V gene end was trimmed by 3 bases and the J gene end by 9 bases; junction bases not matched to a gene: 5. Looked up from germline, CDR1 is MDHEN and CDR2 is SYDVKM. The CDR3 sequence is 12 residues long.

The chain uses TRBV2 and TRBJ2-2, with 8 bases lining up with TRBD2. From germline, CDR1 is SNHLY and CDR2 FYNNEI. The V gene end was trimmed by 3 bases and the J gene end by 7 bases; junction bases not matched to a gene: 7. The CDR3 contains 15 residues. CDR3 DNA sequence: TGTGCCAGCAGTGAGCAGCAGCGGGAGAGCGGGGAGCTGTTTTTT. Amino acids: CASSEQQRESGELFF.

The J gene is TRBJ2-5, the V gene TRBV20-1; the D call may be TRBD1 or TRBD2 (5 bases each). The germline CDR1 and CDR2 sequences are DFQATT and SNEGSKA (reference sequence). CDR3 length: 12 residues. V was pared by 0 bases and J by 5 bases, with 7 bases between. Written as DNA, the CDR3 is TGCAGTGCTAGAGACTGGGGGGAGACCCAGTACTTC. It encodes CSARDWGETQYF.

This clonotype has a count of ten or more. The chain uses TRBV6-2 or TRBV6-3 and TRBJ2-2, with D maybe TRBD2 (5 bases). This CDR3 has 14 amino acids. Germline CDR1 and CDR2: MNHEY and SVGEGT. Trimming removed 7 bases at V and 4 bases at J, with 13 bases between. CDR3 amino acids: CASIHRRGTGELFF. For the CDR3, the DNA is TGTGCCAGCATTCACAGACGGGGCACCGGGGAGCTGTTTTTT.